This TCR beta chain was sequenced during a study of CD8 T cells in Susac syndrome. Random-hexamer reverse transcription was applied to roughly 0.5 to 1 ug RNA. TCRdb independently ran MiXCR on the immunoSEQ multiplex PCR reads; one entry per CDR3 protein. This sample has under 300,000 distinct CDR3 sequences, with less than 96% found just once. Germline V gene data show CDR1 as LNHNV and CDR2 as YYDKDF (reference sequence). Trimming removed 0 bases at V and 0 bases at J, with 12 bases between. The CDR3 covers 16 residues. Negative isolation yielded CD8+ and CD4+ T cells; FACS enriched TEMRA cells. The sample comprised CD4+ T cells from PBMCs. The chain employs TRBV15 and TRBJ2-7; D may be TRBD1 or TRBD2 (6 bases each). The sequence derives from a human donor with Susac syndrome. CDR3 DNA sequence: TGTGCCACCAGCAGAGATCTCCCGGGGGCCTCCTACGAGCAGTACTTC. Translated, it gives CATSRDLPGASYEQYF.